These T cell receptor beta chains were read from a single sample in a study of shared clonotypes between healthy human individuals. Using immunoSEQ multiplex PCR, the repertoire was profiled, and TCRdb retains in-frame clones only, with some absent. The table lists 2 million to 2.5 million clones, more than 90% of them singletons, with about 0.13% in the top ten. The material sequenced was naive CD4+ T cells sorted from blood. The receptors stem from a man between 18 and 35 years old in good health. The CDR3 runs from the conserved cysteine through the conserved F or W. Each record gives: V gene, D gene, clone size, J gene, CDR3 protein, CDR3 DNA. A D gene is named only where the DNA matches it firmly. Size tells how often a clone was seen (once, few, many) or the class of an expanded clone, and some rows leave it out.

v_call: TRBV6-1
d_call: NA
clone_size: NA
j_call: TRBJ2-7
cdr3_aa: CASSEVGRANEQYF
cdr3_nt: TGTGCCAGCAGTGAAGTTGGCAGGGCGAACGAGCAGTACTTC

v_call: TRBV18
d_call: NA
clone_size: NA
j_call: TRBJ2-5
cdr3_aa: CASSPPSRGQETQYF
cdr3_nt: TGTGCCAGCTCACCGCCGTCCAGGGGACAAGAGACCCAGTACTTC

v_call: TRBV10-3
d_call: TRBD1
clone_size: NA
j_call: TRBJ2-7
cdr3_aa: CAISETWTGGYEQYF
cdr3_nt: TGTGCCATCAGTGAGACCTGGACAGGGGGCTACGAGCAGTACTTC

v_call: TRBV7-2
d_call: NA
clone_size: NA
j_call: TRBJ2-7
cdr3_aa: CASSSLNSYEQYF
cdr3_nt: TGTGCCAGCAGCTCCCTTAACTCCTACGAGCAGTACTTC

v_call: TRBV27
d_call: NA
clone_size: NA
j_call: TRBJ1-4
cdr3_aa: CASSYRQTTNEKLFF
cdr3_nt: TGTGCCAGCAGTTATAGACAGACAACTAATGAAAAACTGTTTTTT

v_call: TRBV5-5
d_call: NA
clone_size: NA
j_call: TRBJ2-4
cdr3_aa: CASSLASALAKNIQYF
cdr3_nt: TGTGCCAGCAGCTTGGCTAGTGCTTTAGCCAAAAACATTCAGTACTTC

v_call: TRBV5-1
d_call: TRBD1
clone_size: once
j_call: TRBJ2-3
cdr3_aa: CASRTGGGVTSTDTQYF
cdr3_nt: TGCGCCAGTCGGACAGGGGGCGGGGTAACTAGCACAGATACGCAGTATTTT

v_call: TRBV7-9
d_call: NA
clone_size: NA
j_call: TRBJ2-4
cdr3_aa: CASSSTDRLGNIQYF
cdr3_nt: TGTGCCAGCAGCTCGACGGACAGACTAGGCAACATTCAGTACTTC

v_call: TRBV5-1
d_call: NA
clone_size: NA
j_call: TRBJ1-2
cdr3_aa: CASSEGGKANYGYTF
cdr3_nt: TGCGCCAGCAGCGAAGGCGGGAAAGCTAACTATGGCTACACCTTC

v_call: TRBV9
d_call: NA
clone_size: NA
j_call: TRBJ2-3
cdr3_aa: CASSVQGHSTDTQYF
cdr3_nt: TGTGCCAGCAGCGTACAGGGTCATAGCACAGATACGCAGTATTTT

v_call: TRBV28
d_call: NA
clone_size: NA
j_call: TRBJ2-7
cdr3_aa: CASGTSSYEQYF
cdr3_nt: TGTGCCAGCGGGACCAGCTCCTACGAGCAGTACTTC

v_call: TRBV18
d_call: NA
clone_size: NA
j_call: TRBJ2-7
cdr3_aa: CASSPPKTEMAYEQYF
cdr3_nt: TGTGCCAGCTCACCACCAAAGACAGAGATGGCCTACGAGCAGTACTTC

v_call: TRBV11-2
d_call: NA
clone_size: NA
j_call: TRBJ2-3
cdr3_aa: CASSFSTDTQYF
cdr3_nt: TGTGCCAGCAGCTTCTCGACGGATACGCAGTATTTT

v_call: TRBV30
d_call: NA
clone_size: once
j_call: TRBJ2-7
cdr3_aa: CAWRGSSYEQYF
cdr3_nt: TGTGCCTGGAGGGGCAGCTCCTACGAGCAGTACTTC

v_call: TRBV6-1
d_call: NA
clone_size: NA
j_call: TRBJ1-6
cdr3_aa: CASSEPRVFGYSPLHF
cdr3_nt: TGTGCCAGCAGTGAACCCAGGGTTTTTGGGTATTCACCCCTCCACTTT

v_call: TRBV6-1
d_call: NA
clone_size: NA
j_call: TRBJ1-5
cdr3_aa: CASSQPGGGHQPQHF
cdr3_nt: TGTGCCAGCAGCCAACCGGGGGGGGGCCATCAGCCCCAGCATTTT

v_call: TRBV7-9
d_call: NA
clone_size: NA
j_call: TRBJ1-1
cdr3_aa: CASHTTWQGDTEAFF
cdr3_nt: TGTGCCAGTCATACCACGTGGCAGGGCGACACTGAAGCTTTCTTT

v_call: TRBV7-2
d_call: TRBD2
clone_size: NA
j_call: TRBJ2-7
cdr3_aa: CASSSTERGLMNSYEQYF
cdr3_nt: TGTGCCAGCAGCTCGACCGAGCGGGGGTTAATGAACTCCTACGAGCAGTACTTC

v_call: TRBV5-1
d_call: TRBD1
clone_size: NA
j_call: TRBJ1-4
cdr3_aa: CASSLGTGGWAAPEKLFF
cdr3_nt: TGCGCCAGCAGCTTAGGGACAGGGGGCTGGGCAGCCCCTGAAAAACTGTTTTTT

v_call: TRBV29-1
d_call: TRBD1
clone_size: NA
j_call: TRBJ2-7
cdr3_aa: CSVRTGTYEQYF
cdr3_nt: TGCAGCGTAAGGACAGGGACCTACGAGCAGTACTTC

v_call: TRBV11-3
d_call: NA
clone_size: NA
j_call: TRBJ2-2
cdr3_aa: CASSWSGANTGELFF
cdr3_nt: TGTGCCAGCAGCTGGTCCGGGGCGAACACCGGGGAGCTGTTTTTT

v_call: TRBV28
d_call: NA
clone_size: NA
j_call: TRBJ1-6
cdr3_aa: CAGGGSYNSPLHF
cdr3_nt: TGTGCCGGGGGGGGCTCCTATAATTCACCCCTCCACTTT

v_call: TRBV14
d_call: NA
clone_size: NA
j_call: TRBJ1-2
cdr3_aa: CASSHRNSQGHGYTF
cdr3_nt: TGTGCCAGCAGCCACAGAAACTCACAGGGCCACGGCTACACCTTC

v_call: TRBV18
d_call: NA
clone_size: once
j_call: TRBJ2-6
cdr3_aa: CASSKGSGANVLTF
cdr3_nt: TGTGCCAGCTCGAAGGGATCTGGGGCCAACGTCCTGACTTTC

v_call: TRBV21-1
d_call: NA
clone_size: NA
j_call: TRBJ2-7
cdr3_aa: CASSNASGIHYEQYF
cdr3_nt: TGTGCCAGCAGCAACGCTAGCGGGATCCACTACGAGCAGTACTTC

v_call: TRBV6-1
d_call: NA
clone_size: once
j_call: TRBJ1-2
cdr3_aa: CASSWGGQNYGYTF
cdr3_nt: TGTGCCAGCAGTTGGGGGGGGCAAAACTATGGCTACACCTTC

v_call: TRBV10-3
d_call: NA
clone_size: NA
j_call: TRBJ1-2
cdr3_aa: CAISEPDVGYTF
cdr3_nt: TGTGCCATCAGTGAGCCCGACGTAGGCTACACCTTC

v_call: TRBV11-2
d_call: NA
clone_size: NA
j_call: TRBJ1-2
cdr3_aa: CASSLDYGYTF
cdr3_nt: TGTGCCAGCAGCCTAGACTATGGCTACACCTTC

v_call: TRBV12-5
d_call: TRBD1
clone_size: NA
j_call: TRBJ2-1
cdr3_aa: CASGTGTGNNEQFF
cdr3_nt: TGTGCTAGTGGGACCGGGACAGGGAACAATGAGCAGTTCTTC

v_call: TRBV6-1
d_call: NA
clone_size: NA
j_call: TRBJ1-1
cdr3_aa: CASSGQASTEAFF
cdr3_nt: TGTGCCAGCAGTGGGCAGGCGAGCACTGAAGCTTTCTTT

v_call: TRBV28
d_call: TRBD1
clone_size: NA
j_call: TRBJ1-2
cdr3_aa: CASSIYDRAAYGYTF
cdr3_nt: TGTGCCAGCAGTATATACGACAGGGCCGCCTATGGCTACACCTTC

v_call: TRBV30
d_call: TRBD2
clone_size: once
j_call: TRBJ2-1
cdr3_aa: CAWMTSGNGEQFF
cdr3_nt: TGTGCCTGGATGACTAGCGGGAACGGTGAGCAGTTCTTC

v_call: TRBV18
d_call: NA
clone_size: NA
j_call: TRBJ2-3
cdr3_aa: CASSPRADTQYF
cdr3_nt: TGTGCCAGCTCACCGAGGGCAGATACGCAGTATTTT

v_call: TRBV13
d_call: TRBD1
clone_size: once
j_call: TRBJ2-6
cdr3_aa: CASSLSQGAGANVLTF
cdr3_nt: TGTGCCAGCAGCTTATCCCAGGGGGCTGGGGCCAACGTCCTGACTTTC

v_call: TRBV7-2
d_call: TRBD2
clone_size: NA
j_call: TRBJ2-7
cdr3_aa: CASSPQLAGVYEQYF
cdr3_nt: TGTGCCAGCAGCCCCCAACTAGCGGGAGTCTACGAGCAGTACTTC

v_call: TRBV7-9
d_call: TRBD1
clone_size: NA
j_call: TRBJ1-1
cdr3_aa: CASSRGTVNMNTEAFF
cdr3_nt: TGTGCCAGCAGCCGAGGGACAGTCAACATGAACACTGAAGCTTTCTTT

v_call: TRBV6-5
d_call: NA
clone_size: NA
j_call: TRBJ2-6
cdr3_aa: CASSYDWSGANVLTF
cdr3_nt: TGTGCCAGCAGTTATGATTGGTCTGGGGCCAACGTCCTGACTTTC

v_call: TRBV10-3
d_call: NA
clone_size: NA
j_call: TRBJ1-2
cdr3_aa: CAISESIGSQNYGYTF
cdr3_nt: TGTGCCATCAGTGAGTCGATCGGATCCCAAAACTATGGCTACACCTTC

v_call: TRBV19
d_call: NA
clone_size: NA
j_call: TRBJ1-2
cdr3_aa: CASSGYNYGYTF
cdr3_nt: TGTGCCAGTAGTGGGTACAACTATGGCTACACCTTC

v_call: TRBV5-6
d_call: NA
clone_size: NA
j_call: TRBJ2-7
cdr3_aa: CASSFLGSSYEQYF
cdr3_nt: TGTGCCAGCAGCTTTTTGGGGAGCTCCTACGAGCAGTACTTC

v_call: TRBV15
d_call: NA
clone_size: NA
j_call: TRBJ2-5
cdr3_aa: CATSRAGRGPQETQYF
cdr3_nt: TGTGCCACCAGCAGAGCGGGTAGGGGACCACAAGAGACCCAGTACTTC

v_call: TRBV27
d_call: NA
clone_size: NA
j_call: TRBJ2-7
cdr3_aa: CASSLRGDAAYEQYF
cdr3_nt: TGTGCCAGCAGTTTGAGAGGGGACGCAGCCTACGAGCAGTACTTC

v_call: TRBV21-1
d_call: NA
clone_size: NA
j_call: TRBJ1-1
cdr3_aa: CASSKGWDRVVNTEAFF
cdr3_nt: TGTGCCAGCAGCAAAGGTTGGGACAGGGTGGTGAACACTGAAGCTTTCTTT

v_call: TRBV9
d_call: NA
clone_size: NA
j_call: TRBJ1-6
cdr3_aa: CASSESPGGAKNSPLHF
cdr3_nt: TGTGCCAGCAGCGAGTCCCCCGGGGGGGCGAAGAATTCACCCCTCCACTTT

v_call: TRBV6-6
d_call: TRBD2
clone_size: NA
j_call: TRBJ2-5
cdr3_aa: CASSRGTSKQETQYF
cdr3_nt: TGTGCCAGCAGTCGGGGGACTAGCAAGCAAGAGACCCAGTACTTC

v_call: TRBV9
d_call: NA
clone_size: NA
j_call: TRBJ1-5
cdr3_aa: CASSVRSRNQPQHF
cdr3_nt: TGTGCCAGCAGCGTCAGGAGTCGCAATCAGCCCCAGCATTTT

v_call: TRBV30
d_call: TRBD2
clone_size: NA
j_call: TRBJ2-1
cdr3_aa: CAWSVRVVSGVYNEQFF
cdr3_nt: TGTGCCTGGAGTGTACGAGTGGTTAGCGGGGTCTACAATGAGCAGTTCTTC

v_call: TRBV10-3
d_call: NA
clone_size: NA
j_call: TRBJ1-2
cdr3_aa: CAISESGWENGYTF
cdr3_nt: TGTGCCATCAGTGAGTCAGGCTGGGAGAATGGCTACACCTTC

v_call: TRBV7-9
d_call: NA
clone_size: few
j_call: TRBJ2-5
cdr3_aa: CASSLAGSDQETQYF
cdr3_nt: TGTGCCAGCAGCTTAGCGGGGTCGGACCAAGAGACCCAGTACTTC

v_call: TRBV7-8
d_call: NA
clone_size: few
j_call: TRBJ1-6
cdr3_aa: CASSLAWQGSPLHF
cdr3_nt: TGTGCCAGCAGCTTAGCCTGGCAAGGGTCACCCCTCCACTTT

v_call: TRBV6-6
d_call: NA
clone_size: NA
j_call: TRBJ1-4
cdr3_aa: CASSSGMANEKLFF
cdr3_nt: TGTGCCAGCAGTTCTGGGATGGCTAATGAAAAACTGTTTTTT

v_call: TRBV5-1
d_call: NA
clone_size: NA
j_call: TRBJ2-3
cdr3_aa: CASSLGASADTQYF
cdr3_nt: TGCGCCAGCAGCTTGGGTGCTAGCGCGGATACGCAGTATTTT